One sample yielded the 16 T cell receptor beta chains listed below, sequenced in a study of blood T cell repertoires in COVID-19. Produced via immunoSEQ multiplex PCR; TCRdb's table is partial and in-frame only. The table has under 40,000 clones, 85% to 90% seen once. Sequenced material: peripheral blood. All receptors derive from a man older than 75 with active COVID-19.

V gene TRBV15 combines with J gene TRBJ2-7; D might be TRBD2 (5 bases). V lost 5 bases to trimming and J lost 7 bases, with 9 bases between them. The CDR3 runs to 11 residues. Germline V gene sequence: CDR1 LNHNV, CDR2 YYDKDF (reference sequence). The DNA of the CDR3 is TGTGCCACCAGCCCCCGGGATGAGCAGTACTTC. Translating it yields CATSPRDEQYF.

The rearrangement links TRBV6-5 to TRBJ2-7, with TRBD2 matching 7 bases. This CDR3 region has 12 residues. J was trimmed by 6 bases and V by 7 bases; bases with no gene match: 6. Germline loops: CDR1 MNHEY, CDR2 SVGAGI. This chain's CDR3 is CASNMQRGEQYF. DNA for the CDR3: TGTGCCAGCAACATGCAGCGGGGCGAGCAGTACTTC.

The chain has TRBV28 and TRBJ1-6; 7 nucleotides match TRBD1. Germline lookup yields CDR1 MDHEN and CDR2 SYDVKM. The junction had 4 bases not matched to a gene; V was cut back by 6 bases and J by 5 bases. This CDR3 comprises 14 residues. The CDR3 nucleotides read TGTGCCAGCAGCCCGACAGGGAATAATTCACCCCTCCACTTT. This sequence encodes CASSPTGNNSPLHF. The whole variable domain, remainder taken from reference TRBV28 and TRBJ1-6, is DVKVTQSSRYLVKRTGEKVFLECVQDMDHENMFWYRQDPGLGLRLIYFSYDVKMKEKGDIPEGYSVSREKKERFSLILESASTNQTSMYLCASSPTGNNSPLHFGNGTRLTVT.

The chain is built from TRBV18 and TRBJ1-1; 7 bases line up with TRBD1. V was pared by 0 bases and J by 2 bases, with 6 bases of the junction left unmatched. This CDR3 is 16 amino acids long. Germline-derived CDR1 and CDR2 are KGHSH and LQKENI. The CDR3 nucleotides are TGTGCCAGCTCACCACCTCGGGACAGAGGAAACACTGAAGCTTTCTTT. It yields the protein CASSPPRDRGNTEAFF.

This clone was counted between two and nine times. The V and J genes are TRBV4-3 and TRBJ1-3; D uncertain. Germline V gene sequence: CDR1 LGHNA, CDR2 YSLEER. The V end was cut by 1 base, the J end by 2 bases, with 9 bases between. CDR3 length: 15 residues. The CDR3 sequence: CASSQAPGAGNTIYF. The CDR3 coding sequence is TGCGCCAGCAGCCAAGCCCCAGGTGCTGGAAACACCATATATTTT.

This clone was observed a few times. This chain connects TRBV5-1 to TRBJ1-3; 9 bases fit TRBD1. Looked up from germline, CDR1 is SGHRS and CDR2 is YFSETQ. The CDR3 extends over 13 amino acids. The junction had 6 bases not matched to a gene; V was cut back by 4 bases and J by 10 bases. In DNA form, the CDR3 reads TGCGCCAGCAGCCCATGGACAGGGGAAACCATATATTTT. Translation: CASSPWTGETIYF.

The genes are TRBV18 and TRBJ2-1, with 7 positions matching TRBD2. Germline V gene data show CDR1 as KGHSH and CDR2 as LQKENI. Trimming took 9 bases from V and 4 from J; bases not matched to a gene: 9. The CDR3 sequence is 14 residues long. The CDR3: CASLTGTIYNEQFF. The CDR3 DNA is TGTGCCAGTCTAACCGGGACTATATACAATGAGCAGTTCTTC.

The chain couples TRBV15 to TRBJ2-5; tentatively, D is TRBD2 (8 bases). V lost 1 base, J lost 5 bases, and 11 bases lay in between. The V gene's germline CDR1 is LNHNV and CDR2 YYDKDF (reference sequence). The CDR3 has 14 amino acids. CDR3 amino acids: CATSRAGGGETQYF. CDR3 in DNA: TGTGCCACCAGCAGAGCGGGAGGGGGCGAGACCCAGTACTTC.

The chain combines TRBV7-2 with TRBJ2-7; maybe TRBD1 (5 bases). The CDR3 has 15 amino acids. Germline CDR1 and CDR2: SGHTA and FQGNSA. V lost 5 bases, J lost 2 bases, and 16 bases lay in between. CDR3 sequence: CASSPYGAQTYEQYF. CDR3 bases: TGTGCCAGCAGCCCCTATGGGGCACAAACCTACGAGCAGTACTTC.

Note on this clone: At one end the junction does not follow the germline gene, possibly because of a read error. The chain combines TRBV11-2 with TRBJ2-3; TRBD2 agrees at 12 bases. The germline CDR1 and CDR2 sequences are SGHAT and FQNNGV. The CDR3 is 19 amino acids. The CDR3 reads CASSARRALAGGRLDAQYF. The CDR3 coding sequence is TGTGCCAGCAGCGCTCGGCGGGCCCTAGCGGGAGGGCGTTTAGATGCGCAGTATTTT.

The CDR3 sequence: CASSLYLLGTGSYNEQFF. In nucleotides, the CDR3 is TGTGCCAGCAGCTTATATCTGCTCGGGACAGGGTCCTACAATGAGCAGTTCTTC. This chain links TRBV7-2 with TRBJ2-1; the match to TRBD1 covers 9 bases. The CDR3 runs to 18 residues. J gave up 1 base and V 2 bases, and 9 bases lay outside the gene matches. Germline CDR1 SGHTA, CDR2 FQGNSA.

CDR3 amino acids: CASSSRTGVGRETQYF. CDR3 nucleotides: TGTGCCAGCAGTTCCAGGACAGGGGTGGGAAGGGAGACCCAGTACTTC. The chain couples TRBV28 to TRBJ2-5; 9 bases match TRBD1. Germline CDR1 and CDR2: MDHEN and SYDVKM. Trimming cost V 4 bases and J 5 bases; bases outside gene matches: 11. The CDR3 extends over 16 amino acids.

The gene calls are TRBV10-2 and TRBJ1-4; no clear D. V lost 10 bases, J lost 3 bases, and 12 bases lay in between. This CDR3 comprises 13 residues. In germline, CDR1 is WSHSY, CDR2 SAAADI. The CDR3 sequence is CATIQTSNEKLFF. The CDR3 nucleotides read TGCGCCACGATACAGACGTCTAATGAAAAACTGTTTTTT.

This clone was found a few times. The chain carries TRBV6-2 or TRBV6-3 and TRBJ2-1; 7 bases are shared with TRBD2. V lost 4 bases, J lost 0 bases, and 9 bases stayed unmatched. The CDR3 has 17 residues. CDR1 MNHEY and CDR2 SVGEGT come from the germline V gene. CDR3 sequence (DNA): TGTGCCAGCAGTTTCCGACTAGCTCGGAGCTCCTACAATGAGCAGTTCTTC. This encodes CASSFRLARSSYNEQFF.

The chain uses TRBV27 and TRBJ1-3; tentatively, D is TRBD1 (5 bases). Germline V CDR1 and CDR2: MNHEY, SMNVEV (reference sequence). CDR3 length: 16 residues. V was shortened by 2 bases and J by 0 bases, with 11 bases between the two germline ends. Here the CDR3 DNA reads TGTGCCAGCAGTTTAAGGGGCTTCTCCTCTGGAAACACCATATATTTT. Protein product: CASSLRGFSSGNTIYF.

This chain links TRBV18 with TRBJ1-1; D is unclear. The CDR3 has 15 amino acids. Germline lookup yields CDR1 KGHSH and CDR2 LQKENI. V gave up 1 base and J gave up 2 bases, with 11 bases separating them. The CDR3 DNA follows: TGTGCCAGCTCACCACTGGCAGGCCCAAACACTGAAGCTTTCTTT. Its protein product is CASSPLAGPNTEAFF.